This T cell receptor (beta chain) was found in a study of blood T cell repertoires in COVID-19. As for the study in general: Some COVID-19 samples were acute and others convalescent; all came from the United States, Italy and Spain. Sample material is recorded as cDNA or gDNA derived from T cells, B-cell-depleted T cells, or PBMCs.

Per the original data handling: Amplification with reference gene primers provided the estimates of nucleated cell counts. Profiled with immunoSEQ multiplex PCR; TCRdb holds only in-frame clones, not every one. That table gives V, J and clone size, and the DNA gave D and trimming. The sample includes fewer than 350,000 clones, 87% seen only once; the top ten take roughly 7.1%. The receptor's source is a woman aged 50 to 60 who had recovered from COVID-19. The sample taken for sequencing was peripheral blood.

CDR3 region: CASSSSVSEKLFF. The CDR3 nucleotides are TGCGCCAGCAGCTCGTCTGTTTCCGAAAAACTGTTTTTT. The gene calls are TRBV5-1 and TRBJ1-4; D is uncertain. V was trimmed by 3 bases and J by 8 bases, leaving 11 bases between them. Germline V lookup: CDR1 SGHRS, CDR2 YFSETQ. The CDR3 runs 13 residues.